The rows below give T cell receptor beta chains drawn from one sample of a study of graft-versus-host responses after intestinal transplantation. Clones were sequenced by immunoSEQ multiplex PCR, and TCRdb holds only the in-frame ones, with some missing. The sample carries 20,000 to 25,000 clones, roughly four fifths recorded once. For these receptors, no antigen is known. This specimen was unstimulated CD8+ T cells sorted from spleen or lymph node cells, taken before transplant. The receptors were sampled from a human donor who was the organ donor for an intestinal transplant. Both conserved end residues are part of each CDR3. The D gene is left open where the match is weak. A row's size may be missing; if present it is once, few, many or a size class.

TRBV5-6	-	-	TRBJ1-3	TGTGCCAGCAGCAGCGGGAGGCCTGGAAACACCATATATTTT	CASSSGRPGNTIYF
TRBV4-1	-	-	TRBJ2-1	TGCGCCAGCAGCCAAGAAGGTACGGGATCCTACAATGAGCAGTTCTTC	CASSQEGTGSYNEQFF
TRBV29-1	TRBD1	-	TRBJ2-2	TGCAGCGTTCCGGGACAGGCCGCGAACACCGGGGAGCTGTTTTTT	CSVPGQAANTGELFF
TRBV15	TRBD2	-	TRBJ2-7	TGTGCCACCAGCAGAGGATTAGCTAGCGGGGGTTACGAGCAGTACTTC	CATSRGLASGGYEQYF
TRBV15	TRBD1	few	TRBJ2-2	TGTGGCAGGGGGCCTAACACCGGGGAGCTGTTTTTT	CGRGPNTGELFF
TRBV4-1	-	-	TRBJ2-1	TGCGCCAGCAGCCTCTCCCAGAGGAATGAGCAGTTCTTC	CASSLSQRNEQFF
TRBV6-5	-	-	TRBJ1-1	TGTGCCAGCATTCAGACGGGGGGAAACACTGAAGCTTTCTTT	CASIQTGGNTEAFF
TRBV13	TRBD1	-	TRBJ2-7	TGTGCCAGCAGCACCTCGGGACAGTCCTACGAGCAGTACTTC	CASSTSGQSYEQYF
TRBV27	-	-	TRBJ2-7	TGTGCCAGCAGTTTGTCGAGGGTATTCCTCTACGAGCAGTACTTC	CASSLSRVFLYEQYF
TRBV2	-	-	TRBJ1-6	TGTGCCAGCACCTACTGGGGGTTTTCCACAGACTTAAATTCACCCCTCCACTTT	CASTYWGFSTDLNSPLHF
TRBV16	-	few	TRBJ1-5	TGTGCCAGCAGCCAGGGGACGGGAGGTCAGCCCCAGCATTTT	CASSQGTGGQPQHF
TRBV7-6	TRBD2	-	TRBJ2-1	TGTGCCAGCAGCAAAAGCGGTCTAGCGGGGGTATCTGGCGAGCAGTTCTTC	CASSKSGLAGVSGEQFF
TRBV4-3	-	-	TRBJ2-2	TGCGCCAGCAGCCAAGAAATGGCTCTCCAAAAGGAGCTGTTTTTT	CASSQEMALQKELFF
TRBV7-6	TRBD2	-	TRBJ2-2	TGTGCCAGCAGCGCGACTAGCGGGGGGGCCGACACCGGGGAGCTGTTTTTT	CASSATSGGADTGELFF
TRBV5-1	-	-	TRBJ2-7	TGCGCCAGCAGCGGCAACTACGAGCAGTACTTC	CASSGNYEQYF
TRBV9	-	-	TRBJ2-1	TGTGCCAGCAGCGTAGGGGGTATTCCGTACAATGAGCAGTTCTTC	CASSVGGIPYNEQFF
TRBV4-1	-	-	TRBJ2-3	TGCGCCAGCAGCCAAGATTTAGGTAACTACCACACAGATACGCAGTATTTT	CASSQDLGNYHTDTQYF
TRBV30	TRBD2	once	TRBJ2-7	TGTGCCTGGATCCCAGCGGGGGAGTACGAGCAGTACTTC	CAWIPAGEYEQYF
TRBV27	-	few	TRBJ1-1	TGTGCCAGCAGTTTAACCTGGGGGGGGCACACTGAAGCTTTCTTT	CASSLTWGGHTEAFF
TRBV5-1	TRBD2	-	TRBJ2-1	TGCGCCAGCAGCGGGTGGGCGGAGCGGGAGGGGGACTACAATGAGCAGTTCTTC	CASSGWAEREGDYNEQFF
TRBV13	TRBD2	few	TRBJ2-2	TGTGCCAGCAGCTTAACTAGCGGGAGGGCCGGGGAGCTGTTTTTT	CASSLTSGRAGELFF
TRBV7-9	-	-	TRBJ1-6	TGTGCCAGCAGCTTAGTAGGGAGCTCCTATAATTCACCCCTCCACTTT	CASSLVGSSYNSPLHF
TRBV7-2	TRBD1	-	TRBJ1-5	TGTGCCAGCAGCTTTCCCGGGACAGGGGGCTATAGCAATCAGCCCCAGCATTTT	CASSFPGTGGYSNQPQHF
TRBV5-4	-	-	TRBJ2-1	TGTGCCAGCAGCTTGGGGGGTGAGCAGTTCTTC	CASSLGGEQFF
TRBV2	TRBD2	-	TRBJ2-3	TGTGCCAGCAGCAACCCTAGCGGGAGTACAGATACGCAGTATTTT	CASSNPSGSTDTQYF
TRBV10-2	-	-	TRBJ2-3	TGCGCCAGCAGTGAGACACTAGCTAAAACTAGCACAGATACGCAGTATTTT	CASSETLAKTSTDTQYF
TRBV29-1	-	-	TRBJ2-1	TGCAGCGTGGGGGGAGGGGGCAATGAGCAGTTCTTC	CSVGGGGNEQFF
TRBV7-8	TRBD1	-	TRBJ1-5	TGTGCCAGCAGCTTATCGAGGACAGGGTTTAGCAATCAGCCCCAGCATTTT	CASSLSRTGFSNQPQHF
TRBV10-3	-	-	TRBJ2-2	TGTGCCATCAGTGAGTCGTGGGGCATGGTGGTCTACACCGGGGAGCTGTTTTTT	CAISESWGMVVYTGELFF
TRBV29-1	-	-	TRBJ2-7	TGCAGCGTTGCCGTCCCTTCCTACGAGCAGTACTTC	CSVAVPSYEQYF
TRBV6-1	TRBD1	once	TRBJ2-1	TGTGCCACCTCCGGGACAGCTTATTATGATGAGCAGTTCTTC	CATSGTAYYDEQFF
TRBV6-5	TRBD1	-	TRBJ2-5	TGTGCCAGCAGAACAGGGGGTTTAGAGACCCAGTACTTC	CASRTGGLETQYF
TRBV14	-	-	TRBJ2-2	TGTGCCAGCAGCCCGGGACTTTACACCGGGGAGCTGTTTTTT	CASSPGLYTGELFF
TRBV6-4	-	-	TRBJ1-4	TGTGCCAGCAGTGCCCGTTGCAGGGAGGAACTGTTTTTT	CASSARCREELFF
TRBV5-4	-	-	TRBJ1-5	TGTGCCAGCAGCGACGGAGGAATCAATCAGCCCCAGCATTTT	CASSDGGINQPQHF
TRBV2	TRBD2	-	TRBJ2-1	TGTGCCAGCAGTTTAGCGGGGGGGTACAATGAGCAGTTCTTC	CASSLAGGYNEQFF
TRBV11-2	TRBD1	-	TRBJ1-1	TGTGCCAGCAGCTTCCGGACAGGAACAAACACTGAAGCTTTCTTT	CASSFRTGTNTEAFF
TRBV7-9	-	-	TRBJ2-7	TGTGCCAGCAGCCTCCCGGCAGGGTCCGAGCAGTACTTC	CASSLPAGSEQYF
TRBV9	TRBD2	-	TRBJ2-7	TGTGCCAGCAGCCCACAGATGACTAGCGGAAACGAGCAGTACTTC	CASSPQMTSGNEQYF
TRBV5-1	-	-	TRBJ2-1	TGCGCCAGCAGCTCAAACTACGGACAGCTCCATGAGCAGTTCTTC	CASSSNYGQLHEQFF
TRBV6-6	TRBD1	-	TRBJ1-2	TGTGCCAGCAGTTGGACAGGGGTTAACTATGGCTACACCTTC	CASSWTGVNYGYTF
TRBV5-4	-	-	TRBJ2-3	TGTGCCAGCAGCTTGACACTAGGGCGGCTTAGCACAGATACGCAGTATTTT	CASSLTLGRLSTDTQYF
TRBV7-2	-	-	TRBJ1-6	TGTGCCAGCAGCCCGCCGGCCGGCGCCTCACCCCTCCACTTT	CASSPPAGASPLHF
TRBV5-1	-	-	TRBJ2-7	TGCGCCAGCAGCTTGGGATTCGGAGAGCTTGGAAACGAGCAGTACTTC	CASSLGFGELGNEQYF
TRBV4-2	TRBD1	-	TRBJ2-2	TGTGCCAGCAGCCAAGTCCGGTACACAGGGGGCGTTGGCGGGGAGCTGTTTTTT	CASSQVRYTGGVGGELFF
TRBV6-1	-	-	TRBJ2-2	TGTGCCAGCAGTGAAGCGCTGGGGCAGGGGACCGGGGAGCTGTTTTTT	CASSEALGQGTGELFF